This T cell receptor (beta chain) was retrieved from a study of breast tumors, draining lymph nodes, adjacent tissues. Regarding the study as a whole: Compared with lymph nodes, tumors were less diverse; compared with nontumor tissue, more.

The lymph nodes were axillary draining lymph nodes from breast cancer patients. TCRdb fed the multiplex PCR reads into MiXCR, producing one record per CDR3 protein. The profile shows more than 100,000 distinct CDR3 sequences, 20% to 25% of them singletons. This clonotype was observed many times. As yet, its antigen is unknown. This TCR derives from a female donor with breast cancer. Some clones in this sample may be carry-over from other donors' samples. The sequencing input was axillary lymph node tissue.

The CDR3 nucleotides read TGTGCCAGCAGCGTAAGACAGCAAGAGACCCAGTACTTC. Translated, it gives CASSVRQQETQYF. V gene TRBV9 combines with J gene TRBJ2-5, with D perhaps matching TRBD1 (5 bases). V was pared by 1 base and J by 2 bases, with 6 bases between. Per germline, CDR1 SGDLS and CDR2 YYNGEE. The CDR3 is made up of 13 amino acids.